This is a list of T cell receptor beta chains from one sample in a study of blood T cell repertoires in COVID-19. TCRdb's copy holds only in-frame clones and misses some; the assay was immunoSEQ multiplex PCR. The sample lists fewer than 150,000 clones, approximately 78% seen once, with roughly 4% in the top ten. Sequencing input: peripheral blood. The receptor set was obtained from a woman aged 80 or over with acute or convalescent COVID-19. Each CDR3 is given with its conserved first and last residue. Each record gives: clone size, D gene, J gene, V gene, CDR3 DNA, CDR3 protein. The D gene is left open where the match is weak. Clone size is not always given. Where it is, it says once, few, many or a class for expanded clones.

size: once
D: -
J: TRBJ2-5
V: TRBV12-3/TRBV12-4
DNA: TGTGCCAGTCGCTTCCTTTTAGGGGCCCAGTACTTC
CDR3: CASRFLLGAQYF

size: -
D: TRBD1
J: TRBJ1-1
V: TRBV7-9
DNA: TGTGCCAGCAGCTTAGGGGCAGGGGGTATGTACACTGAAGCTTTCTTT
CDR3: CASSLGAGGMYTEAFF

size: -
D: -
J: TRBJ1-6
V: TRBV9
DNA: TGTGCCAGCAGCGTAGGGCAGAATTCACCCCTCCACTTT
CDR3: CASSVGQNSPLHF

size: few
D: -
J: TRBJ2-2
V: TRBV2
DNA: TGTGCCAGCAGTGAGACCGGGTTCGCGAACACCGGGGAGCTGTTTTTT
CDR3: CASSETGFANTGELFF

size: -
D: -
J: TRBJ2-1
V: TRBV4-1
DNA: TGCGCCAGCAGCCAAGATGAAAGGGGCCGTAAAAGAGAGCAGTTCTTC
CDR3: CASSQDERGRKREQFF

size: few
D: -
J: TRBJ1-2
V: TRBV12-3/TRBV12-4
DNA: TGTGCCAGCAGTATAGACACCTATGGCTACACCTTC
CDR3: CASSIDTYGYTF

size: once
D: -
J: TRBJ2-1
V: TRBV5-1
DNA: TGCGCCAGCAGTCCAACTACAGGGAGCTACAATGAGCAGTTCTTC
CDR3: CASSPTTGSYNEQFF

size: -
D: -
J: TRBJ2-3
V: TRBV7-9
DNA: TGTGCCAGCAGCTCAGGGATTAATACGCAGTATTTT
CDR3: CASSSGINTQYF

size: -
D: TRBD1
J: TRBJ2-7
V: TRBV2
DNA: TGTGCCAGCAGTGCCGGGACAGGGGTTTTCGAGCAGTACTTC
CDR3: CASSAGTGVFEQYF

size: few
D: -
J: TRBJ2-7
V: TRBV19
DNA: TGTGCCAGTAGTCGGGGGCGGGGGTACGAGCAGTACTTC
CDR3: CASSRGRGYEQYF

size: -
D: -
J: TRBJ2-5
V: TRBV4-2
DNA: TGTGCCAGCAGCCAAGATATGTACACCCAAGAGACCCAGTACTTC
CDR3: CASSQDMYTQETQYF

size: -
D: -
J: TRBJ2-7
V: TRBV20-1
DNA: TGCAGTGCTGCGCTCGCAAACGAGCAGTACTTC
CDR3: CSAALANEQYF

size: -
D: -
J: TRBJ2-4
V: TRBV28
DNA: TGTGCCAGCAGTTTCTTCCCCAAAAACATTCAGTACTTC
CDR3: CASSFFPKNIQYF

size: -
D: -
J: TRBJ2-2
V: TRBV5-1
DNA: TGCGCCAGCAGCTTCGACAGCTTAAACACCGGGGAGCTGTTTTTT
CDR3: CASSFDSLNTGELFF

size: -
D: TRBD2
J: TRBJ2-7
V: TRBV4-2
DNA: TGTGCCAGCAGCCCAACTAGCGAAAGGGAGCAGTACTTC
CDR3: CASSPTSEREQYF

size: -
D: TRBD1
J: TRBJ1-3
V: TRBV7-2
DNA: TGTGCCAGCAGCGCCCGCAGGGGGCTTTTCGCAAACACCATATATTTT
CDR3: CASSARRGLFANTIYF

size: -
D: -
J: TRBJ1-1
V: TRBV5-1
DNA: TGCGCCAGCAGCTTGTCCCCAGGAATGAACACTGAAGCTTTCTTT
CDR3: CASSLSPGMNTEAFF

size: -
D: -
J: TRBJ1-5
V: TRBV5-1
DNA: TGCGCCAGCAGCTTGGACAGACCAATAGGCAATCAGCCCCAGCATTTT
CDR3: CASSLDRPIGNQPQHF

size: -
D: -
J: TRBJ2-1
V: TRBV28
DNA: TGTGCCAGCAGTCGGGCCTATGCGGGCCGCTACAATGAGCAGTTCTTC
CDR3: CASSRAYAGRYNEQFF

size: few
D: -
J: TRBJ1-4
V: TRBV28
DNA: TGTGCCAGCAGTTTAGTACAGGGCGGGGAAAAACTGTTTTTT
CDR3: CASSLVQGGEKLFF

size: -
D: -
J: TRBJ1-6
V: TRBV27
DNA: TGTGCCAGCAGTTCCGGGACACCCTATAATTCACCCCTCCACTTT
CDR3: CASSSGTPYNSPLHF

size: -
D: -
J: TRBJ2-7
V: TRBV13
DNA: TGTGCCAGCAGCTTCGGCGGGTTTGGGGTTTCCTACGAGCAGTACTTC
CDR3: CASSFGGFGVSYEQYF

size: few
D: -
J: TRBJ2-3
V: TRBV5-1
DNA: TGCGCCAGCAGCTTGGTTGCGGGAAGCACAGATACGCAGTATTTT
CDR3: CASSLVAGSTDTQYF

size: -
D: -
J: TRBJ2-7
V: TRBV27
DNA: TGTGCCAGCAGTTTATCAGGGGTCCACGAGCAGTACTTC
CDR3: CASSLSGVHEQYF

size: -
D: -
J: TRBJ2-1
V: TRBV18
DNA: TGTGCCAGCTCTCAAAACAATGAGCAGTTCTTC
CDR3: CASSQNNEQFF

size: -
D: -
J: TRBJ2-1
V: TRBV28
DNA: TGTGCCAGCAGTGCAGCGGGCCCATACAATGAGCAGTTCTTC
CDR3: CASSAAGPYNEQFF

size: -
D: -
J: TRBJ1-5
V: TRBV6-5
DNA: TGTGCCAGCAGCAAAAATAGCAATCAGCCCCAGCATTTT
CDR3: CASSKNSNQPQHF

size: -
D: TRBD1
J: TRBJ1-5
V: TRBV11-2
DNA: TGTGCCAGCAGCTTAGATGAAGGGGGCGGTGGAGGATATAGCAATCAGCCCCAGCATTTT
CDR3: CASSLDEGGGGGYSNQPQHF

size: -
D: -
J: TRBJ1-5
V: TRBV9
DNA: TGTGCCAGCAGCCTCGGAGGGAGCAATCAGCCCCAGCATTTT
CDR3: CASSLGGSNQPQHF

size: -
D: TRBD2
J: TRBJ2-1
V: TRBV19
DNA: TGTGCCAGCACGCCGGGACTAGCGCTCACCTACAATGAGCAGTTCTTC
CDR3: CASTPGLALTYNEQFF

size: -
D: TRBD2
J: TRBJ2-7
V: TRBV12-3/TRBV12-4
DNA: TGTGCCAGCAGTTTAGCGCGGGGGGTCGAGCAGTACTTC
CDR3: CASSLARGVEQYF

size: -
D: -
J: TRBJ1-5
V: TRBV3-1/TRBV3-2
DNA: TGTGCCAGCAGCCAAGGTACAGGGCACGGAGATCAGCCCCAGCATTTT
CDR3: CASSQGTGHGDQPQHF

size: few
D: -
J: TRBJ2-1
V: TRBV19
DNA: TGTGCCAGTAGTCTGGGACTGACGAGCTCCTACAATGAGCAGTTCTTC
CDR3: CASSLGLTSSYNEQFF

size: -
D: TRBD1
J: TRBJ1-5
V: TRBV19
DNA: TGTGCCAGTAAGAGACAACAGGGGTCCAATCAGCCCCAGCATTTT
CDR3: CASKRQQGSNQPQHF

size: -
D: TRBD1
J: TRBJ1-2
V: TRBV7-9
DNA: TGTGCCAGCAGCTTAGACAGGACAGGGGGCTATGGCTACACCTTC
CDR3: CASSLDRTGGYGYTF